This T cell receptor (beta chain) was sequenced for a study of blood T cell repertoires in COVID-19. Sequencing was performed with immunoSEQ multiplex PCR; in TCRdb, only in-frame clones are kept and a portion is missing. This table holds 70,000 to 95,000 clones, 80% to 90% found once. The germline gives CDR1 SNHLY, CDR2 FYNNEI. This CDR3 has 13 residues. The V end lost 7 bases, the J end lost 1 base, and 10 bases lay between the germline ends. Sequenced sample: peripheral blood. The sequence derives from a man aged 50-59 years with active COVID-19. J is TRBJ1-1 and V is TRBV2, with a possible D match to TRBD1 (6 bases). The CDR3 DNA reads TGTGCCAGCACTCCGACAGGGAACACTGAAGCTTTCTTT. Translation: CASTPTGNTEAFF.